One sample yielded the 4 T cell receptor beta chains listed below, sequenced in a study of T cells after yellow fever vaccination. TCRdb re-called the 5' RACE reads through MiXCR, storing one row per CDR3 protein. The sample lists 400,000 or so distinct CDR3 sequences; roughly a sixth were seen once. Sequenced here: PBMCs, sampled before the yellow fever booster vaccination. Receptors were obtained from a man aged 18-30 years who received the YFV17D yellow fever vaccine.

The V call is TRBV5-6, the J call TRBJ2-7; 7 positions agree with TRBD2. The germline gives CDR1 SGHDT, CDR2 YYEEEE. The J segment lost 1 base and the V segment lost 0 bases, leaving 7 bases of the junction unmatched. This CDR3 contains 16 residues. DNA for the CDR3: TGTGCCAGCAGCTTGGAAGGCGGGGGACCATCCTACGAGCAGTACGTC. Amino acids: CASSLEGGGPSYEQYV.

The sample holds many counts of this clonotype. The chain combines TRBV7-2 with TRBJ2-4, with D maybe TRBD2 (6 bases). Per the germline V gene, CDR1 is SGHTA and CDR2 is FQGNSA. The CDR3 sequence is 16 residues long. The V end was cut by 5 bases, the J end by 0 bases, with 14 bases between. The CDR3 bases are TGTGCCAGCAGCACCTTGGGCGGGGTAGCCAAAAACATTCAGTACTTC. It yields the protein CASSTLGGVAKNIQYF.

The rearrangement uses TRBV11-2 and TRBJ2-1; weak D call: TRBD1 (6 bases). Trimming removed 4 bases from V and 0 bases from J, with 16 bases in between. Germline CDR1 SGHAT, CDR2 FQNNGV. The CDR3 spans 17 residues. The CDR3 DNA reads as TGTGCCAGCAGCTCACTAATGCAGGGGAGCTCCTACAATGAGCAGTTCTTC. It encodes CASSSLMQGSSYNEQFF.

The V and J genes are TRBV10-3 and TRBJ2-7; 8 bases fit TRBD1. The ends lost 6 bases at V and 3 bases at J; junction bases unmatched: 13. Per the germline V gene, CDR1 is ENHRY and CDR2 is SYGVKD. This CDR3 is 16 amino acids long. This CDR3 reads CAISSRGRTGHYEQYV. The CDR3 DNA reads TGTGCCATCAGCTCGCGCGGCCGGACAGGGCACTACGAGCAGTACGTC.